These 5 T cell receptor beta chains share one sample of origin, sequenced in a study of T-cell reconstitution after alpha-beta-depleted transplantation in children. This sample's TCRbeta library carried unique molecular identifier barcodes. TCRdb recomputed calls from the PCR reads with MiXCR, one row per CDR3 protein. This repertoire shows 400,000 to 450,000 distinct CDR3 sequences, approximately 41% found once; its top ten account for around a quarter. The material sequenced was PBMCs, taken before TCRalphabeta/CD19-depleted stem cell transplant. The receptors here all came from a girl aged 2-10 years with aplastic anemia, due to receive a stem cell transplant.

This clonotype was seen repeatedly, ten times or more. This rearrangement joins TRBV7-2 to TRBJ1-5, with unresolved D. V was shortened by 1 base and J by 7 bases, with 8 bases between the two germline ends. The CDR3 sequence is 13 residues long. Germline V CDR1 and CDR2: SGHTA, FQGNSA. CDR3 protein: CASSLGAGQPQHF. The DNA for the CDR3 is TGTGCCAGCAGCTTAGGAGCGGGCCAGCCCCAGCATTTT.

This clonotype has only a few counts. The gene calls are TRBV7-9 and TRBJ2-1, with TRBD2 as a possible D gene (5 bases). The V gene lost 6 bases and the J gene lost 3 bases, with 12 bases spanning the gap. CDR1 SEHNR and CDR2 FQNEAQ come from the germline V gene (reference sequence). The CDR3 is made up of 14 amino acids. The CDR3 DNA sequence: TGTGCCAGCAGGGGAGACTCTCACTACAATGAGCAGTTCTTC. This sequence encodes CASRGDSHYNEQFF.

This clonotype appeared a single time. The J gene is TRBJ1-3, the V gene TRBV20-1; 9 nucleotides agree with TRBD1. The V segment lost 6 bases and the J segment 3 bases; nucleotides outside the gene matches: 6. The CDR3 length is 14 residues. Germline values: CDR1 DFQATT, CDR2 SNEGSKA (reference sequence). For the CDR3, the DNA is TGCAGTGCCCCGACAGGGGGAAGTGGAAACACCATATATTTT. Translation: CSAPTGGSGNTIYF.

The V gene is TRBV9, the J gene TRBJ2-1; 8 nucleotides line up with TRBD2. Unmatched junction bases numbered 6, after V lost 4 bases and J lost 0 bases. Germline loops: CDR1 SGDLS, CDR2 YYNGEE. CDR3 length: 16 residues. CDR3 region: CASSSTGTSSYNEQFF. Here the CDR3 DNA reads TGTGCCAGCAGCAGTACCGGGACTAGCTCCTACAATGAGCAGTTCTTC.

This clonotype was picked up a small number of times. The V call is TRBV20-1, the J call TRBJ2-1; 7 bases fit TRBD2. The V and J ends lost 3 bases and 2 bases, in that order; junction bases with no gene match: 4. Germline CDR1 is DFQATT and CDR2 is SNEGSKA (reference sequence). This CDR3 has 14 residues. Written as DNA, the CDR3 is TGCAGTGCTAGGAGCCTAGCGGCCTACAATGAGCAGTTCTTC. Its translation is CSARSLAAYNEQFF.